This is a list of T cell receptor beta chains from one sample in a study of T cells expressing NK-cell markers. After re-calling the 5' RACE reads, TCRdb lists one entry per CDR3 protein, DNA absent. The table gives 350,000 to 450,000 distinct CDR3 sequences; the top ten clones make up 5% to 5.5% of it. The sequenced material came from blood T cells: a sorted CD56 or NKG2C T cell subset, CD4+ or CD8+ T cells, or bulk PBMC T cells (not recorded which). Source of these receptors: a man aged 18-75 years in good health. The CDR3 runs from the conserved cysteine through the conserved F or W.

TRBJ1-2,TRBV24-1,CATSDRTGASYGYTF
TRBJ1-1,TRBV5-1,CASSVSTRNTEAFF
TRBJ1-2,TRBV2,CASSKRVQTYYGYTF
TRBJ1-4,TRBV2,CASSADRLNEKLFF
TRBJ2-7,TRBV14,CASSPSQVGRHYEQYF
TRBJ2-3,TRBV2,CASKTGENTQYF
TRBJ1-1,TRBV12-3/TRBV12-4,CASSQYSQARNTEAFF
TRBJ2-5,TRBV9,CASSTRTSGRETQYF
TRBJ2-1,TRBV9,CASSVEQTEQFF
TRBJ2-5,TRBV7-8,CASSLDFSGLAGETQYF
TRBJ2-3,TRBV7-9,CASSQKGDTQYF
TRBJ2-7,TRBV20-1,CSATSSGGEQYF
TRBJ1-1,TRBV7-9,CASSLRSGGTEAFF
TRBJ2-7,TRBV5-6,CASSFRGGGDYEQYF
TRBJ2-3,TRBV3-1,CATEGFDRSRQYF
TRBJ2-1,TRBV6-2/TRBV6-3,CASRGGGLRVSYNEQFF
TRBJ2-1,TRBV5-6,CASSLMGGPQFF
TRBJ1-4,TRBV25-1,CASSTGATNEKLFF